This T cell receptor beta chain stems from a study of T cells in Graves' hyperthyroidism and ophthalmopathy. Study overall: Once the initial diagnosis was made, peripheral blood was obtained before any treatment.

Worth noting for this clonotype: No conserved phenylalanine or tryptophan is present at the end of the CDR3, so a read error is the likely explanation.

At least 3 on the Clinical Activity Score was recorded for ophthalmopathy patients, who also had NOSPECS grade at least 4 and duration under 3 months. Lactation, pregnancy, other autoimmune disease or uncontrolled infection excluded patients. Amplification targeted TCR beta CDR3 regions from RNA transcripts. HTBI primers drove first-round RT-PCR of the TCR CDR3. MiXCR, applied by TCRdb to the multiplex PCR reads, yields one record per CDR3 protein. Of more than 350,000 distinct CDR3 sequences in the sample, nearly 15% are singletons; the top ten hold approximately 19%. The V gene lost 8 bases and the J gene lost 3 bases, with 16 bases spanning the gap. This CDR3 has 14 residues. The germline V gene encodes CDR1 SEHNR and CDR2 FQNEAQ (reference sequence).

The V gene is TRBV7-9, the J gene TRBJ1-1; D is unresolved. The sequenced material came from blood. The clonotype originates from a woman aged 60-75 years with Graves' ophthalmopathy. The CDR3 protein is CASFRANSDTEAFL. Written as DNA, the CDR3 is TGTGCCAGCTTTCGGGCTAACTCGGACACTGAAGCTTTCCTT.